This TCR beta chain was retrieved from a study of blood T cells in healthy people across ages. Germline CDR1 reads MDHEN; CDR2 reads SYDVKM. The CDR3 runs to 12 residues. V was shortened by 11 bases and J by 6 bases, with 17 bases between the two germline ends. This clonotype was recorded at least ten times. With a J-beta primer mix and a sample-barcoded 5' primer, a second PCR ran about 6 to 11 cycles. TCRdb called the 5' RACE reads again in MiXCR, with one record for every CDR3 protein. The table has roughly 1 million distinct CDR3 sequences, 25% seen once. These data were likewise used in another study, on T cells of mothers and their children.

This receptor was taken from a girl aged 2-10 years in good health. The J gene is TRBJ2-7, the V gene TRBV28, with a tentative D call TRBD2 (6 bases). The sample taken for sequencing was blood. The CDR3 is CAGRKRGGEQYF. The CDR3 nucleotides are TGTGCCGGGAGGAAGAGGGGTGGCGAGCAGTACTTC.